This paragraph reports one TCR beta chain. The target antigen is unknown. V lost 6 bases and J lost 0; bases outside the gene matches: 10. This CDR3 is 15 amino acids long. In germline, CDR1 is DFQATT, CDR2 SNEGSKA (reference sequence). The data stem from a study of T-cell reconstitution after alpha-beta-depleted transplantation in children. Regarding the study as a whole: By about two months after transplant, alpha-beta T cells reportedly arose from several hundred graft clones that had expanded. In some patients, recipient T cells and intrathymic progenitors surviving conditioning explained high day-60 diversity. After one year, T-cell counts and TCRbeta diversity mostly came from new T cells.

Researchers prepared the TCRbeta library using unique molecular identifiers, the study reports. TCRdb re-called the PCR reads through MiXCR, storing one row per CDR3 protein. The table includes some 600,000 distinct CDR3 sequences, 10% to 15% detected once. Specimen: PBMCs, mostly from graft donor cells, collected 360 days after TCRalphabeta/CD19-depleted stem cell transplant. This TCR was recovered from a male patient aged 10 to 17 who had a stem cell transplant for acute myeloid leukemia, so the T cells may come from the graft donor. The chain recombines TRBV20-1 with TRBJ2-5; 7 bases align to TRBD1. The CDR3: CSARGQLLYQETQYF. CDR3 coding DNA: TGCAGTGCCCGGGGACAGTTACTGTACCAAGAGACCCAGTACTTC.